This TCR beta chain was sequenced during a study of control samples from healthy donors and cancer patients. The data were produced by immunoSEQ multiplex PCR, yet TCRdb's version contains in-frame clones alone and is incomplete. This sample has approximately 150,000 clones, with 88% found just once. Unmatched junction bases numbered 6, after V lost 1 base and J lost 6 bases. Germline V lookup: CDR1 SGHDT, CDR2 YYEEEE. The CDR3 has 15 amino acids. This receptor was obtained from a man aged 18 to 29 in good health. The chain combines TRBV5-6 with TRBJ2-3; 9 bases match TRBD2. Sequenced sample: blood. In nucleotides, the CDR3 is TGTGCCAGCAGCTTGATGCGGGGGGGATCTGATACGCAGTATTTT. Translation gives CASSLMRGGSDTQYF. The full variable domain, rest sourced from reference TRBV5-6 and TRBJ2-3, is DAGVTQSPTHLIKTRGQQVTLRCSPKSGHDTVSWYQQALGQGPQFIFQYYEEEERQRGNFPDRFSGHQFPNYSSELNVNALLLGDSALYLCASSLMRGGSDTQYFGPGTRLTVL.